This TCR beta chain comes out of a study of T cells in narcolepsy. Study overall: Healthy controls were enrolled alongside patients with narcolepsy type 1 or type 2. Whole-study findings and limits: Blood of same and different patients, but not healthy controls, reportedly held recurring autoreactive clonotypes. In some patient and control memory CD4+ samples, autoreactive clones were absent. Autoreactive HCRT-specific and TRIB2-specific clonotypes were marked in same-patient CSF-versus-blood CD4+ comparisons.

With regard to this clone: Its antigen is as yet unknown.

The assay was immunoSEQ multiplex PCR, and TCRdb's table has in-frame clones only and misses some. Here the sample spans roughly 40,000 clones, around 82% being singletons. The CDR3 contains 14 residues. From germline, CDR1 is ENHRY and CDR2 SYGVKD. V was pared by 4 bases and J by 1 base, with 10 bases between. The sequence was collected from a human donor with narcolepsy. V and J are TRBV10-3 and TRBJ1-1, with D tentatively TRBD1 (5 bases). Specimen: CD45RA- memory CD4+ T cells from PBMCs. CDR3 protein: CAISAGRANTEAFF. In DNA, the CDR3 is TGTGCCATCAGTGCGGGCAGGGCGAACACTGAAGCTTTCTTT.